The 30 T cell receptor beta chains below were found in one sample sequenced in a study of shared clonotypes between healthy human individuals (dated by TCRdb to the early 2020s). The library was produced with the immunoSEQ multiplex PCR assay. Entries here come from immuneACCESS through TCRdb and include only in-frame sequences with V and J called. Some clones fail to appear in such tables; in the studies checked, an unresolved V gene covers under half of the shortfall, and the cause of the remainder is unknown. The sample data list some 2,100,000 clones, and more than 90% of these were observed just once. The biggest ten clones account for roughly 0.13% of the sample. Sequenced: naive CD4+ T cells sorted from blood. The sample's cell subset or site label is to be understood as: CD45RA+ positively selected. These receptors all stem from a man younger than 30 in good health.

This clone was seen only once. This chain joins TRBV27 and TRBJ2-7, with D tentatively TRBD1 or TRBD2 (5 bases each). The V gene's germline CDR1 is MNHEY and CDR2 SMNVEV (reference sequence). Trimming shortened V by 4 bases and J by 4 bases, and 11 bases separated the two germline ends. The CDR3 is made up of 13 amino acids. As DNA, the CDR3 is TGTGCCAGCAGTTCCACGGGGCCTTACGAGCAGTACTTC. It specifies CASSSTGPYEQYF.

J is TRBJ2-1 and V is TRBV18; 7 nucleotides align to TRBD2. Germline CDR1 is KGHSH and CDR2 is LQKENI. The junction had 9 bases not matched to a gene; V was cut back by 3 bases and J by 7 bases. This CDR3 has 15 amino acids. CDR3 loop: CASSPYEGGSNEQFF. CDR3 nucleotides: TGTGCCAGCTCACCGTATGAGGGAGGGAGTAATGAGCAGTTCTTC.

The CDR3: CSVTNPGLKNGNTIYF. CDR3 DNA: TGCAGCGTTACGAACCCGGGGCTGAAAAATGGAAACACCATATATTTT. The J gene is TRBJ1-3, the V gene TRBV29-1, with D perhaps matching TRBD1 (5 bases). V lost 5 bases to trimming and J lost 3 bases, with 20 bases between them. The CDR3 runs 16 residues. CDR1 and CDR2 (germline): SQVTM, ANQGSEA.

The chain employs TRBV27 and TRBJ2-6; unclear D gene. This CDR3 has 16 residues. The V gene's germline CDR1 is MNHEY and CDR2 SMNVEV (reference sequence). Trimming shortened V by 6 bases and J by 0 bases, and 12 bases separated the two germline ends. The CDR3 DNA follows: TGTGCCAGCAGCCCGGGCCTTGCCTCTGGGGCCAACGTCCTGACTTTC. Translating it yields CASSPGLASGANVLTF.

This CDR3 is CAYERIGEALSYNEQFF. CDR3 coding DNA: TGTGCCTACGAGAGAATTGGGGAGGCCCTCTCCTACAATGAGCAGTTCTTC. The chain links TRBV7-9 to TRBJ2-1; D may be TRBD2 (6 bases). The CDR3 loop spans 17 amino acids. Germline assignment: CDR1 SEHNR and CDR2 FQNEAQ (reference sequence). Trimming shortened V by 11 bases and J by 0 bases, and 23 bases separated the two germline ends.

The chain links TRBV29-1 to TRBJ1-4; D unclear. This CDR3 is 15 amino acids long. V was shortened by 1 base and J by 7 bases, with 16 bases between the two germline ends. Germline values: CDR1 SQVTM, CDR2 ANQGSEA. CDR3 sequence: CSVEAPQGSGEKLFF. In DNA, the CDR3 is TGCAGCGTTGAAGCCCCTCAAGGCTCGGGTGAAAAACTGTTTTTT.

This chain links TRBV9 with TRBJ2-3; D tentatively reads TRBD1 or TRBD2 (5 bases each). Germline V lookup: CDR1 SGDLS, CDR2 YYNGEE. The V end lost 3 bases, the J end lost 2 bases, and 16 bases lay between the germline ends. CDR3 length: 16 residues. The CDR3 here is CASSGISSGLTDTQYF. CDR3 nucleotide sequence: TGTGCCAGCAGCGGTATTAGTTCGGGGCTCACAGATACGCAGTATTTT.

The chain's CDR3 is CASSVGQGGSGTEAFF. In DNA form, the CDR3 reads TGTGCCAGCAGCGTAGGCCAGGGAGGGTCAGGAACTGAAGCTTTCTTT. V and J are TRBV9 and TRBJ1-1; D is perhaps TRBD1 (5 bases). V shed 0 bases and J shed 5 bases, with 17 bases lying between them. CDR3 length: 16 amino acids. Per germline, CDR1 SGDLS and CDR2 YYNGEE.

This chain links TRBV19 with TRBJ2-7; 7 nucleotides line up with TRBD1. Germline V gene data show CDR1 as LNHDA and CDR2 as SQIVND (reference sequence). The CDR3 contains 15 residues. The J segment lost 4 bases and the V segment lost 3 bases, leaving 9 bases of the junction unmatched. The CDR3 protein is CASSIQGTAFYEQYF. The DNA of the CDR3 is TGTGCCAGTAGTATCCAGGGGACAGCTTTTTACGAGCAGTACTTC.

This chain uses TRBV9 with TRBJ2-1, with TRBD2 identical over 8 bases. CDR3 length: 16 residues. Losses at the gene ends were 1 base for V and 9 bases for J; bases not matched to a gene: 12. CDR1 SGDLS and CDR2 YYNGEE come from the germline V gene. The CDR3 loop reads CASSVSTWTSSIEQFF. The CDR3 nucleotides are TGTGCCAGCAGCGTAAGTACGTGGACTAGCTCCATTGAGCAGTTCTTC.

V gene TRBV27 combines with J gene TRBJ1-5; D is perhaps TRBD1 (5 bases). This CDR3 comprises 13 residues. Trimming shortened V by 3 bases and J by 9 bases, and 12 bases separated the two germline ends. Germline V gene data show CDR1 as MNHEY and CDR2 as SMNVEV (reference sequence). This CDR3 reads CASSLRTYGPQHF. For the CDR3, the DNA is TGTGCCAGCAGTTTGAGGACATACGGGCCCCAGCATTTT.

CDR3: CASSQGLQGINEKLFF. CDR3 nucleotides: TGCGCCAGCAGCCAGGGCCTACAGGGGATTAATGAAAAACTGTTTTTT. The chain links TRBV4-1 to TRBJ1-4; the match to TRBD1 covers 7 bases. Trimming at V came to 3 bases and at J to 4 bases, leaving 8 bases not matched to a gene. CDR3 length: 16 amino acids. Per the germline V gene, CDR1 is MGHRA and CDR2 is YSYEKL.

The chain is built from TRBV6-1 and TRBJ2-5, with a weak D call TRBD2 (5 bases). Germline CDR1 MNHNS, CDR2 SASEGT. Trimming shortened V by 6 bases and J by 5 bases, and 10 bases separated the two germline ends. The CDR3 consists of 12 residues. CDR3 protein: CASRPTGETQYF. The CDR3 DNA reads as TGTGCCAGCAGACCTACGGGGGAGACCCAGTACTTC.

The rearrangement joins TRBV4-3 to TRBJ2-2; D is unresolved. CDR3 length: 16 residues. Per the germline V gene, CDR1 is LGHNA and CDR2 is YSLEER. Between the trimmed V and J ends, which lost 4 bases and 3 bases, there was a span of 15 bases. The CDR3 region is CASSRAPGGDTGELFF. As DNA, the CDR3 is TGCGCCAGCAGCCGAGCACCAGGTGGCGACACCGGGGAGCTGTTTTTT.

This chain links TRBV7-8 with TRBJ2-7; possible D gene TRBD2, 7 bases. V gave up 5 bases and J gave up 5 bases, with 16 bases separating them. The CDR3 length is 14 residues. Germline assignment: CDR1 SGHVS and CDR2 FQNEAQ. This CDR3 is CASSPEGGLDEQYF. The CDR3 DNA is TGTGCCAGCAGCCCAGAGGGGGGGTTGGACGAGCAGTACTTC.

The gene calls are TRBV12-5 and TRBJ1-1; D possibly corresponds to TRBD1 (5 bases). This CDR3 region has 18 residues. The V end was cut by 0 bases, the J end by 2 bases, with 19 bases between. Germline values: CDR1 LGHNT, CDR2 FRNRAP. Here the CDR3 reads CASGLVPHLRGVNTEAFF. CDR3 in DNA: TGTGCTAGTGGTTTGGTCCCTCACCTCCGGGGCGTTAACACTGAAGCTTTCTTT.

V gene TRBV11-2 combines with J gene TRBJ2-2; 9 positions agree with TRBD2. The CDR3 is 19 amino acids. Germline assignment: CDR1 SGHAT and CDR2 FQNNGV. The V segment lost 7 bases and the J segment 6 bases; nucleotides outside the gene matches: 21. The CDR3 region is CASTTLAGGPESGAGELFF. In nucleotides, the CDR3 is TGTGCCAGCACCACGCTGGCGGGAGGGCCAGAATCGGGCGCCGGGGAGCTGTTTTTT. Full variable domain (outside the CDR3, taken from reference TRBV11-2 and TRBJ2-2): EAGVAQSPRYKIIEKRQSVAFWCNPISGHATLYWYQQILGQGPKLLIQFQNNGVVDDSQLPKDRFSAERLKGVDSTLKIQPAKLEDSAVYLCASTTLAGGPESGAGELFFGEGSRLTVL.

In DNA form, the CDR3 reads TGTGCCTGGAGCCGAGACAGGGATGGCGAGCAGTACTTC. Its translation is CAWSRDRDGEQYF. The chain uses TRBV30 and TRBJ2-7, with 7 bases matching TRBD1. This CDR3 spans 13 amino acids. V lost 3 bases and J lost 6; bases outside the gene matches: 8. The germline gives CDR1 GTSNPN, CDR2 SVGIG (reference sequence).

The chain links TRBV29-1 to TRBJ2-7; 11 bases match TRBD1. V lost 7 bases and J lost 2; bases outside the gene matches: 4. This CDR3 has 13 residues. CDR1 and CDR2 (germline): SQVTM, ANQGSEA. In nucleotides, the CDR3 is TGCAGCGCGACGGGACAGGGGGCCTACGAGCAGTACTTC. Translated: CSATGQGAYEQYF.

The V gene is TRBV7-9, the J gene TRBJ2-2; the match to TRBD2 covers 9 bases. The CDR3 runs 16 residues. Looked up from germline, CDR1 is SEHNR and CDR2 is FQNEAQ (reference sequence). J was trimmed by 6 bases and V by 6 bases; bases with no gene match: 11. The CDR3 region is CASRSGGPLESGELFF. The CDR3 DNA sequence: TGTGCCAGCAGGAGCGGGGGGCCCCTCGAATCCGGGGAGCTGTTTTTT.

The chain links TRBV2 to TRBJ2-2; 11 nucleotides agree with TRBD1. CDR3 length equals 14 residues. J lost 9 bases, V lost 5 bases, and 5 bases had no gene match. CDR1 is SNHLY, CDR2 FYNNEI, per germline. For the CDR3, the DNA is TGTGCCAGCAGTCAGGACAGGGGGCGATGGGAGCTGTTTTTT. The encoded protein is CASSQDRGRWELFF.

The chain combines TRBV6-5 with TRBJ2-2; possible D gene TRBD1, 5 bases. The CDR3 length is 16 residues. V gave up 0 bases and J gave up 3 bases, with 11 bases separating them. Germline CDR1 is MNHEY and CDR2 is SVGAGI. CDR3 sequence reads: CASSYSGLEYTGELFF. DNA for the CDR3: TGTGCCAGCAGTTACTCGGGGCTAGAATACACCGGGGAGCTGTTTTTT.

The J gene is TRBJ2-2, the V gene TRBV7-2, with 8 bases aligning to TRBD1. Germline lookup yields CDR1 SGHTA and CDR2 FQGNSA. The trim removed 1 base at V and 4 bases at J, leaving 5 bases unmatched. The length of the CDR3 is 16 residues. CDR3 sequence (DNA): TGTGCCAGCAGCTTAGGCTGGACAGGGTTCACCGGGGAGCTGTTTTTT. It is translated as CASSLGWTGFTGELFF.

The CDR3 nucleotides are TGTGCCAGCAGCTTGCAATCGGGGGATCAGGTTGAAAAACTGTTTTTT. Protein product: CASSLQSGDQVEKLFF. The chain is built from TRBV5-4 and TRBJ1-4; a possible D gene is TRBD1 (5 bases). The germline V gene has CDR1 SGHNT and CDR2 YYREEE (reference sequence). V lost 1 base to trimming and J lost 7 bases, with 17 bases between them. The CDR3 loop spans 16 amino acids.

V gene TRBV9 combines with J gene TRBJ1-1, with D tentatively TRBD1 (6 bases). CDR1 and CDR2 from the germline V gene are SGDLS and YYNGEE. With 4 bases removed from V and 4 bases from J, the gap between germline ends came to 20 bases. The CDR3 contains 16 residues. CDR3 coding DNA: TGTGCCAGCAGCCCCTACACCCAGATCAGGGGCACTGAAGCTTTCTTT. Its protein product is CASSPYTQIRGTEAFF.

The V call is TRBV6-1, the J call TRBJ2-7; TRBD1 agrees at 7 bases. Germline V gives CDR1 MNHNS, CDR2 SASEGT. The CDR3 covers 12 residues. Trimming at V came to 9 bases and at J to 2 bases, leaving 4 bases not matched to a gene. In nucleotides, the CDR3 is TGTGCCAGTGACAGGGAGACCTACGAGCAGTACTTC. Amino acid sequence: CASDRETYEQYF.

With respect to this clone: In the same sample, other DNA sequences code for this CDR3. The chain couples TRBV30 to TRBJ2-1; 8 nucleotides match TRBD1. J gave up 9 bases and V 2 bases, and 3 bases lay outside the gene matches. This CDR3 comprises 12 residues. CDR1 is GTSNPN and CDR2 is SVGIG in the germline V gene (reference sequence). CDR3: CAWSQGAGEQFF. DNA of the CDR3: TGTGCCTGGAGTCAGGGGGCGGGTGAGCAGTTCTTC.

The chain has TRBV19 and TRBJ2-6, with TRBD1 identical over 10 bases. The V gene end was trimmed by 5 bases and the J gene end by 4 bases; junction bases not matched to a gene: 8. The CDR3 extends over 17 amino acids. Germline values: CDR1 LNHDA, CDR2 SQIVND (reference sequence). CDR3: CASSVTGTGVGANVLTF. The CDR3 DNA reads TGTGCCAGTAGTGTAACCGGGACAGGGGTCGGGGCCAACGTCCTGACTTTC.

Note on this clone: Other DNA sequences in this sample translate to the same CDR3. This rearrangement joins TRBV19 to TRBJ2-7; D may be TRBD2 (6 bases). Germline V CDR1 and CDR2: LNHDA, SQIVND (reference sequence). The CDR3 is made up of 13 amino acids. Trimming shortened V by 3 bases and J by 4 bases, and 10 bases separated the two germline ends. The CDR3 spells CASSMGSGYEQYF. In DNA, the CDR3 is TGTGCCAGTAGTATGGGGAGCGGGTACGAGCAGTACTTC.

The CDR3 reads CASSPTFSPGTGGNTIYF. In nucleotides, the CDR3 is TGTGCCAGCTCACCAACTTTCAGTCCAGGCACCGGTGGAAACACCATATATTTT. The rearrangement joins TRBV18 to TRBJ1-3; no clear D. Trimming left V 2 bases short and J 3 bases short, with 20 bases between. The CDR3 is 18 residues long. From germline, CDR1 is KGHSH and CDR2 LQKENI.